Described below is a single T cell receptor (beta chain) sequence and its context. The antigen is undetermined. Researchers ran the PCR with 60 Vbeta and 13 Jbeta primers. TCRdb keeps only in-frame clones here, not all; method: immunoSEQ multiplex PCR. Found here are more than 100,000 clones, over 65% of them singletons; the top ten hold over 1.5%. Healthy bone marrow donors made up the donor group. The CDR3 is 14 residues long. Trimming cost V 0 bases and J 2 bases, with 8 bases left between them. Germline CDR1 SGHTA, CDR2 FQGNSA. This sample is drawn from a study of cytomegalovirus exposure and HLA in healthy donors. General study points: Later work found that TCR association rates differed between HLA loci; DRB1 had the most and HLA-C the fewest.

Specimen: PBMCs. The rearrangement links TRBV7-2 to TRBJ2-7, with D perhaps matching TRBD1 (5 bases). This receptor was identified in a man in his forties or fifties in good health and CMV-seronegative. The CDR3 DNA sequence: TGTGCCAGCAGCTTAGCGGGGCTACCCTACGAGCAGTACTTC. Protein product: CASSLAGLPYEQYF.